Listed below are T cell receptor beta chains from one sample, sequenced in a study of blood T cell repertoires in COVID-19. Repertoires were generated with immunoSEQ multiplex PCR, while TCRdb's copy carries only in-frame clones and drops some. The repertoire holds under 250,000 clones, with 70% to 90% as singletons. The sequencing sample was made of peripheral blood. The receptors shown here come from a man over 45 with acute or convalescent COVID-19. CDR3s include the opening cysteine and the closing phenylalanine or tryptophan. The D gene is left open where the match is weak. Rows may omit the clone size; those that give it use once, few, many or a size class.

v_call: TRBV18; j_call: TRBJ2-6; clone_size: .; d_call: .; cdr3_aa: CASSLELPSGANVLTF; cdr3_nt: TGTGCCAGCTCACTCGAACTACCTTCTGGGGCCAACGTCCTGACTTTC
v_call: TRBV27; j_call: TRBJ1-1; clone_size: .; d_call: TRBD1; cdr3_aa: CASRGQVGTEAFF; cdr3_nt: TGTGCCAGCAGAGGACAGGTAGGAACTGAAGCTTTCTTT
v_call: TRBV19; j_call: TRBJ1-4; clone_size: once; d_call: TRBD1; cdr3_aa: CASSAPNRGGGEKLFF; cdr3_nt: TGTGCCAGTAGTGCGCCAAACAGGGGTGGGGGTGAAAAACTGTTTTTT
v_call: TRBV9; j_call: TRBJ2-7; clone_size: .; d_call: .; cdr3_aa: CASSVAQQSYEQYF; cdr3_nt: TGTGCCAGCAGCGTAGCTCAACAGTCCTACGAGCAGTACTTC
v_call: TRBV14; j_call: TRBJ1-1; clone_size: .; d_call: TRBD1; cdr3_aa: CASSQLTGVPTEAFF; cdr3_nt: TGTGCCAGCAGCCAGTTGACAGGGGTTCCCACTGAAGCTTTCTTT
v_call: TRBV20-1; j_call: TRBJ1-2; clone_size: .; d_call: .; cdr3_aa: CSASRQADNYGYTF; cdr3_nt: TGCAGTGCTAGTCGACAGGCGGATAACTATGGCTACACCTTC
v_call: TRBV9; j_call: TRBJ2-6; clone_size: .; d_call: .; cdr3_aa: CASSVAGGIRPGANVLTF; cdr3_nt: TGTGCCAGCAGCGTAGCGGGCGGGATAAGGCCCGGGGCCAACGTCCTGACTTTC
v_call: TRBV5-4; j_call: TRBJ1-4; clone_size: .; d_call: TRBD1; cdr3_aa: CASSLGPDRGKANEKLFF; cdr3_nt: TGTGCCAGCAGCTTGGGCCCCGACAGGGGGAAAGCTAATGAAAAACTGTTTTTT
v_call: TRBV6-5; j_call: TRBJ2-3; clone_size: .; d_call: .; cdr3_aa: CASTLGTDTQYF; cdr3_nt: TGTGCCAGCACCCTTGGCACAGATACGCAGTATTTT
v_call: TRBV27; j_call: TRBJ2-2; clone_size: .; d_call: .; cdr3_aa: CASSLYGISAGELFF; cdr3_nt: TGTGCCAGCAGTTTATACGGGATTAGCGCCGGGGAGCTGTTTTTT
v_call: TRBV12-5; j_call: TRBJ2-7; clone_size: few; d_call: .; cdr3_aa: CASGMLTQTYEQYF; cdr3_nt: TGTGCTAGTGGGATGCTGACACAAACCTACGAGCAGTACTTC
v_call: TRBV7-9; j_call: TRBJ1-1; clone_size: few; d_call: TRBD1; cdr3_aa: CASSLEDRVAFF; cdr3_nt: TGTGCCAGCAGCTTAGAGGACAGGGTGGCTTTCTTT
v_call: TRBV5-1; j_call: TRBJ1-1; clone_size: .; d_call: .; cdr3_aa: CASSQQGMNTEAFF; cdr3_nt: TGCGCCAGCAGCCAACAGGGAATGAACACTGAAGCTTTCTTT
v_call: TRBV7-6; j_call: TRBJ1-3; clone_size: once; d_call: .; cdr3_aa: CASSLGIKESSGNTIYF; cdr3_nt: TGTGCCAGCAGCTTAGGTATTAAGGAGAGCTCTGGAAACACCATATATTTT
v_call: TRBV5-4; j_call: TRBJ2-2; clone_size: .; d_call: TRBD1; cdr3_aa: CASSLVDRAAGELFF; cdr3_nt: TGTGCCAGCAGCTTGGTTGACAGGGCTGCCGGGGAGCTGTTTTTT
v_call: TRBV2; j_call: TRBJ1-6; clone_size: .; d_call: TRBD1; cdr3_aa: CASSDGQANSPLHF; cdr3_nt: TGTGCCAGCAGTGACGGACAGGCAAATTCACCCCTCCACTTT
v_call: TRBV29-1; j_call: TRBJ2-3; clone_size: few; d_call: .; cdr3_aa: CSVEGGATDTQYF; cdr3_nt: TGCAGCGTTGAAGGCGGAGCGACAGATACGCAGTATTTT
v_call: TRBV6-5; j_call: TRBJ1-1; clone_size: once; d_call: .; cdr3_aa: CASLHQGNTEAFF; cdr3_nt: TGTGCCAGTCTGCATCAGGGAAACACTGAAGCTTTCTTT
v_call: TRBV9; j_call: TRBJ1-1; clone_size: .; d_call: TRBD1; cdr3_aa: CASSPRTGDYTEAFF; cdr3_nt: TGTGCCAGCAGCCCGAGGACAGGGGACTACACTGAAGCTTTCTTT
v_call: TRBV19; j_call: TRBJ1-5; clone_size: .; d_call: TRBD1; cdr3_aa: CASTGGRGLDQPQHF; cdr3_nt: TGTGCCAGTACCGGTGGCAGGGGGCTTGATCAGCCCCAGCATTTT
v_call: TRBV10-3; j_call: TRBJ2-5; clone_size: .; d_call: .; cdr3_aa: CAISGREQETQYF; cdr3_nt: TGTGCCATCAGTGGAAGGGAGCAAGAGACCCAGTACTTC
v_call: TRBV6-5; j_call: TRBJ2-1; clone_size: .; d_call: TRBD1; cdr3_aa: CASSLEQGQGGEQFF; cdr3_nt: TGTGCCAGCAGCTTAGAGCAGGGACAGGGTGGCGAGCAGTTCTTC
v_call: TRBV10-1; j_call: TRBJ2-2; clone_size: few; d_call: .; cdr3_aa: CASSDSGTGELFF; cdr3_nt: TGCGCCAGCAGTGATTCGGGCACCGGGGAGCTGTTTTTT
v_call: TRBV7-3; j_call: TRBJ2-2; clone_size: .; d_call: .; cdr3_aa: CASSPRVADGELFF; cdr3_nt: TGTGCCAGCAGCCCCCGGGTCGCCGACGGGGAGCTGTTTTTT
v_call: TRBV6-5; j_call: TRBJ1-1; clone_size: .; d_call: .; cdr3_aa: CASSPGWGAEAFF; cdr3_nt: TGTGCCAGCAGTCCTGGATGGGGCGCTGAAGCTTTCTTT
v_call: TRBV7-7; j_call: TRBJ2-5; clone_size: .; d_call: TRBD2; cdr3_aa: CASSSQRGETQYF; cdr3_nt: TGTGCTAGCAGCTCGCAGCGGGGAGAGACCCAGTACTTC
v_call: TRBV6-5; j_call: TRBJ1-6; clone_size: .; d_call: .; cdr3_aa: CASSLGGGNSPLHF; cdr3_nt: TGTGCCAGCAGTCTCGGGGGGGGTAATTCACCCCTCCACTTT
v_call: TRBV6-4; j_call: TRBJ2-7; clone_size: .; d_call: TRBD1; cdr3_aa: CASSDVRTGLSYEQYF; cdr3_nt: TGTGCCAGCAGTGACGTCCGGACAGGACTTTCCTACGAGCAGTACTTC
v_call: TRBV2; j_call: TRBJ2-5; clone_size: .; d_call: TRBD1; cdr3_aa: CASSRQGETQYF; cdr3_nt: TGTGCCAGCAGCAGACAGGGAGAGACCCAGTACTTC
v_call: TRBV5-6; j_call: TRBJ1-4; clone_size: .; d_call: TRBD1; cdr3_aa: CASSPGDRGINEKLFF; cdr3_nt: TGTGCCAGCAGCCCCGGGGACAGGGGAATTAATGAAAAACTGTTTTTT
v_call: TRBV25-1; j_call: TRBJ1-2; clone_size: .; d_call: TRBD1; cdr3_aa: CASSEGTANTYGYTF; cdr3_nt: TGTGCCAGCAGTGAAGGGACAGCTAATACCTATGGCTACACCTTC
v_call: TRBV9; j_call: TRBJ2-3; clone_size: .; d_call: TRBD2; cdr3_aa: CASSVAGGRADTQYF; cdr3_nt: TGTGCCAGCAGCGTAGCGGGGGGGCGGGCAGATACGCAGTATTTT
v_call: TRBV4-2; j_call: TRBJ2-7; clone_size: .; d_call: .; cdr3_aa: CASSQAVSATGEQYF; cdr3_nt: TGTGCCAGCAGCCAAGCCGTTAGCGCCACCGGCGAGCAGTACTTC
v_call: TRBV27; j_call: TRBJ2-1; clone_size: .; d_call: TRBD2; cdr3_aa: CASSPGTSGRNEQFF; cdr3_nt: TGTGCCAGCAGTCCAGGGACTAGCGGGAGGAATGAGCAGTTCTTC
v_call: TRBV18; j_call: TRBJ2-7; clone_size: .; d_call: TRBD1; cdr3_aa: CASSRFDRGVSSYEQYF; cdr3_nt: TGTGCCAGCTCAAGATTTGACAGGGGGGTCAGCTCCTACGAGCAGTACTTC
v_call: TRBV19; j_call: TRBJ2-7; clone_size: few; d_call: TRBD1; cdr3_aa: CASSTGGSYEQYF; cdr3_nt: TGTGCCAGTAGTACAGGGGGCAGCTACGAGCAGTACTTC
v_call: TRBV6-5; j_call: TRBJ2-6; clone_size: once; d_call: .; cdr3_aa: CASGDSGANVLTF; cdr3_nt: TGTGCCAGCGGAGACTCGGGGGCCAACGTCCTGACTTTC
v_call: TRBV6-6; j_call: TRBJ2-7; clone_size: .; d_call: TRBD1; cdr3_aa: CASSEPGQSSYEQYF; cdr3_nt: TGTGCCAGCAGTGAGCCGGGACAGTCATCCTACGAGCAGTACTTC
v_call: TRBV5-4; j_call: TRBJ2-7; clone_size: .; d_call: .; cdr3_aa: CASSLSLSEQYF; cdr3_nt: TGTGCCAGCAGCTTGTCCCTCTCGGAGCAGTACTTC
v_call: TRBV19; j_call: TRBJ1-4; clone_size: .; d_call: TRBD1; cdr3_aa: CASSAGQGDNEKLFF; cdr3_nt: TGTGCCAGTAGTGCGGGACAGGGGGACAATGAAAAACTGTTTTTT
v_call: TRBV6-1; j_call: TRBJ1-2; clone_size: .; d_call: .; cdr3_aa: CASSEGSGGRYGYTF; cdr3_nt: TGTGCCAGCAGTGAAGGTTCTGGGGGCCGATATGGCTACACCTTC
v_call: TRBV4-2; j_call: TRBJ2-3; clone_size: .; d_call: .; cdr3_aa: CASSQEGAGTDTQYF; cdr3_nt: TGTGCCAGCAGCCAAGAAGGGGCGGGCACAGATACGCAGTATTTT
v_call: TRBV5-5; j_call: TRBJ1-5; clone_size: many; d_call: TRBD1; cdr3_aa: CASSLGTVSNQPQHF; cdr3_nt: TGTGCCAGCAGCCTCGGGACAGTTAGCAATCAGCCCCAGCATTTT
v_call: TRBV7-3; j_call: TRBJ2-7; clone_size: few; d_call: .; cdr3_aa: CASSLLGGHSVYEQYF; cdr3_nt: TGTGCCAGCAGCTTGCTCGGGGGGCACTCAGTCTACGAGCAGTACTTC
v_call: TRBV10-3; j_call: TRBJ2-3; clone_size: .; d_call: TRBD2; cdr3_aa: CAISEFTGTSGSTDTQYF; cdr3_nt: TGTGCCATCAGTGAGTTTACCGGGACTAGCGGGAGCACAGATACGCAGTATTTT
v_call: TRBV3-1/TRBV3-2; j_call: TRBJ1-6; clone_size: .; d_call: .; cdr3_aa: CASSQGTAGNSPLHF; cdr3_nt: TGTGCCAGCAGCCAAGGGACTGCCGGCAATTCACCCCTCCACTTT
v_call: TRBV10-1; j_call: TRBJ2-7; clone_size: .; d_call: TRBD1; cdr3_aa: CASSNPGTGTYEQYF; cdr3_nt: TGCGCCAGCAGTAACCCCGGGACAGGGACCTACGAGCAGTACTTC
v_call: TRBV12-2; j_call: TRBJ1-5; clone_size: .; d_call: .; cdr3_aa: CASRLAGMGQGGHQPQHF; cdr3_nt: TGTGCAAGTCGCTTAGCTGGAATGGGACAGGGTGGTCATCAGCCCCAGCATTTT
v_call: TRBV5-1; j_call: TRBJ2-1; clone_size: .; d_call: TRBD2; cdr3_aa: CASSLEARGLAGSNEQFF; cdr3_nt: TGCGCCAGCAGCTTGGAAGCCCGGGGGCTAGCGGGAAGTAATGAGCAGTTCTTC
v_call: TRBV6-6; j_call: TRBJ2-5; clone_size: .; d_call: .; cdr3_aa: CASIIATRQYF; cdr3_nt: TGTGCCAGCATAATAGCCACTCGGCAGTACTTC
v_call: TRBV11-2; j_call: TRBJ2-7; clone_size: .; d_call: TRBD2; cdr3_aa: CASSSIPGLATYEQHF; cdr3_nt: TGTGCCAGCAGCTCGATTCCTGGACTAGCTACCTACGAGCAGCACTTC
v_call: TRBV2; j_call: TRBJ2-7; clone_size: .; d_call: TRBD2; cdr3_aa: CASRFSLAGGNEQYF; cdr3_nt: TGTGCCAGCAGATTTTCGCTAGCGGGGGGGAACGAGCAGTACTTC
v_call: TRBV9; j_call: TRBJ2-1; clone_size: few; d_call: TRBD2; cdr3_aa: CASSVDVAGILKLEQFF; cdr3_nt: TGTGCCAGCAGCGTAGACGTAGCGGGGATTCTTAAGCTTGAGCAGTTCTTC